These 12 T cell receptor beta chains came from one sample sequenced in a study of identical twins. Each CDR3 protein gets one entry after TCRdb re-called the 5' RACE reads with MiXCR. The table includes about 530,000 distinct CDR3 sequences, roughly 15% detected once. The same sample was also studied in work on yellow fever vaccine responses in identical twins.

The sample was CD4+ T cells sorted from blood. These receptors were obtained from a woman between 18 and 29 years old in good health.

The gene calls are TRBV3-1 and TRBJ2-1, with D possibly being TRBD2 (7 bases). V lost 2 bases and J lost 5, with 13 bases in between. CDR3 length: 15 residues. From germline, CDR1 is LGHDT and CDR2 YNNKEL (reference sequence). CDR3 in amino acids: CASSQRGAKHNEQFF. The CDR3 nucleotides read TGTGCCAGCAGCCAACGGGGGGCCAAACACAATGAGCAGTTCTTC.

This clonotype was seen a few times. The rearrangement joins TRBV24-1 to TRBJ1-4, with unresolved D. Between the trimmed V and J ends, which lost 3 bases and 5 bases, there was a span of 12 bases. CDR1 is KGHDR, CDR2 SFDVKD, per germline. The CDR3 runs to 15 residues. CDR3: CATSDATRANEKLFF. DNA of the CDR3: TGTGCCACCAGTGATGCGACACGGGCGAATGAAAAACTGTTTTTT.

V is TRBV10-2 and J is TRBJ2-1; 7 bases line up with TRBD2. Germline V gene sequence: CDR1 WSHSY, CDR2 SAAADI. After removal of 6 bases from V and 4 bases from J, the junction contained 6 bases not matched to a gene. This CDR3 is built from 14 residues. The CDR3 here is CASRGSGPYNEQFF. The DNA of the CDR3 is TGCGCCAGCAGAGGTAGCGGGCCTTACAATGAGCAGTTCTTC.

The CDR3 DNA follows: TGCAGCGACCAGGGACTGCTCTACAATGAGCAGTTCTTC. Residues: CSDQGLLYNEQFF. The chain employs TRBV29-1 and TRBJ2-1, with D possibly TRBD2 on 6 matching bases. The CDR3 is 13 residues long. Germline V CDR1 and CDR2: SQVTM, ANQGSEA. Deletions cut 7 bases from V and 3 bases from J, with 13 bases between.

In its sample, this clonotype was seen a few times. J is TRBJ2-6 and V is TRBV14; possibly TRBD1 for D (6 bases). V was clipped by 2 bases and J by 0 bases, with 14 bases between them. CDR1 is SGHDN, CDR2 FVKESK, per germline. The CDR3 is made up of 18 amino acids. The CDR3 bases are TGTGCCAGCAGCCAAATAAGACAGGCATACTCTGGGGCCAACGTCCTGACTTTC. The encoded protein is CASSQIRQAYSGANVLTF.

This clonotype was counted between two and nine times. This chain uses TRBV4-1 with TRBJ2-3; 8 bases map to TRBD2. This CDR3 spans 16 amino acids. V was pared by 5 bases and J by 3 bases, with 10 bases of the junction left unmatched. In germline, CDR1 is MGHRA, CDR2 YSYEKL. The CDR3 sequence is CASSYGGATRTDTQYF. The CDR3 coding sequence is TGCGCCAGCAGCTACGGGGGGGCTACGAGGACAGATACGCAGTATTTT.

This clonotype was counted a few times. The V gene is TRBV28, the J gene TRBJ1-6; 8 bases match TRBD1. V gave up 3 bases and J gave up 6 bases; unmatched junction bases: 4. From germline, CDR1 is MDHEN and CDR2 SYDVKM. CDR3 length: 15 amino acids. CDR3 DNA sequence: TGTGCCAGCAGTTTTATCGACAGGGGTAATTCACCCCTCCACTTT. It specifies CASSFIDRGNSPLHF.

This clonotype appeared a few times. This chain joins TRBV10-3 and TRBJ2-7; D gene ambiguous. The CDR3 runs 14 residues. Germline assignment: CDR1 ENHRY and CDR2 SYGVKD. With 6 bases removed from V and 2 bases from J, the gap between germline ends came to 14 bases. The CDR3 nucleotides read TGTGCCATCAGCCCAGCGACACTTGCCTACGAGCAGTACTTC. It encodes CAISPATLAYEQYF.

CDR3 nucleotide sequence: TGTGCCAGCAGCCATCGACAGGAGCAAACCGGGGAGCTGTTTTTT. It encodes CASSHRQEQTGELFF. The chain joins TRBV7-9 to TRBJ2-2; D is perhaps TRBD1 (6 bases). The V and J ends lost 5 bases and 5 bases respectively, with 15 bases between them. Germline V gene data show CDR1 as SEHNR and CDR2 as FQNEAQ (reference sequence). The CDR3 has 15 residues.

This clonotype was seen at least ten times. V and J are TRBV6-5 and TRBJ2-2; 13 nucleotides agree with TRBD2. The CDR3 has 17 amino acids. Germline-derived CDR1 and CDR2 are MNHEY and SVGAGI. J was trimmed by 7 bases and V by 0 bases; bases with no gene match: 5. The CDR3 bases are TGTGCCAGCAGTTACTCAACTAGCGGGGGGGCTGGCGGGGAGCTGTTTTTT. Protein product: CASSYSTSGGAGGELFF.

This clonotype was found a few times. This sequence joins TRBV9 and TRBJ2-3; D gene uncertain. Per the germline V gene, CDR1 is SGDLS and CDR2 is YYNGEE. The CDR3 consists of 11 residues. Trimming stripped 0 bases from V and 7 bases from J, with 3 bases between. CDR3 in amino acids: CASSVVNTQYF. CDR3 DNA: TGTGCCAGCAGCGTAGTAAATACGCAGTATTTT.

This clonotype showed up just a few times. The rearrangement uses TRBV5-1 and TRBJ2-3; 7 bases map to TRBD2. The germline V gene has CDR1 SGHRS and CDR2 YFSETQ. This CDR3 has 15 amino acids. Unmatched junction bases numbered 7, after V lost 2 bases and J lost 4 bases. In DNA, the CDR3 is TGCGCCAGCAGCTTTGGTAGCGGGTCGTCAGATACGCAGTATTTT. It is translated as CASSFGSGSSDTQYF.